The rows below give T cell receptor beta chains drawn from one sample of a study of T cells in Graves' hyperthyroidism and ophthalmopathy. Via MiXCR, TCRdb re-called the multiplex PCR reads, giving one row per CDR3 protein. The repertoire holds about 360,000 distinct CDR3 sequences, with more than 15% as singletons. The sample consisted of blood. All receptors come from a woman younger than 35 with Graves' hyperthyroidism that later progressed to Graves' ophthalmopathy. The CDR3 runs from the conserved cysteine through the conserved F or W. The D gene is left open where the match is weak. Clone size is given for some rows only: seen once, a few or many times, or a class if the clone is expanded.

abundance	v_gene	j_gene	d_gene	CDR3nt	CDR3aa
few	TRBV19	TRBJ2-1	TRBD1	TGTGCCAGTGGATCGAGGACAGGGGGGGGCAATGAGCAGTTCTTC	CASGSRTGGGNEQFF
-	TRBV15	TRBJ1-2	-	TGTGCCACCAGCAGACCTCCAGGGAATGGCTACACCTTC	CATSRPPGNGYTF
-	TRBV5-8	TRBJ2-2	-	TGTGCCAGCAGCTTCATGCTCACCCCCAACACCGGGGAGCTGTTTTTT	CASSFMLTPNTGELFF
-	TRBV30	TRBJ1-5	-	TGTGCCTGGAGTGTGAGCTTTAATCAGCCCCAGCATTTT	CAWSVSFNQPQHF
-	TRBV4-2	TRBJ2-2	TRBD2	TGTGCCAGCAGCCAAGATGGGGAGGGAGGCACCGGGGAGCTGTTTTTT	CASSQDGEGGTGELFF
-	TRBV29-1	TRBJ2-7	TRBD2	TGCAGCGTTGAAATGCGGCGGGAGGGAGGTGACGAGCAGTACTTC	CSVEMRREGGDEQYF
few	TRBV5-4	TRBJ2-2	TRBD2	TGTGCCAGCAGCTTGGGAATTAGCGGGAGGGACACCGGGGAGCTGTTTTTT	CASSLGISGRDTGELFF
many	TRBV6-1	TRBJ1-4	TRBD1	TGTGCCAGCAGTGAGGACAGGGCTAATGAAAAACTGTTTTTT	CASSEDRANEKLFF
many	TRBV2	TRBJ2-1	TRBD2	TGTGCCACCCTAGCGGGCAGCTCCTACAATGAGCAGTTCTTC	CATLAGSSYNEQFF
many	TRBV12-3/TRBV12-4	TRBJ2-5	-	TGTGCCAGCAGTAGAGACTTCGAGACCCAGTACTTC	CASSRDFETQYF
-	TRBV19	TRBJ1-5	-	TGTGCCAGTAGTATTTCGGTCAATCAGCCCCAGCATTTT	CASSISVNQPQHF
many	TRBV24-1	TRBJ2-7	TRBD2	TGTGCCACCAGTGATGTGGCTAGCGGCGAGCAGTACTTC	CATSDVASGEQYF
few	TRBV19	TRBJ2-3	TRBD1	TGTGCCAGTAGTATGGTCAACACAGGGGGCGTCGATACGCAGTATTTT	CASSMVNTGGVDTQYF
many	TRBV13	TRBJ2-7	TRBD2	TGTGCCAGCAGCCCCTTGTTAGGACTAGGAGTCTACGAGCAGTACTTC	CASSPLLGLGVYEQYF
few	TRBV19	TRBJ2-2	TRBD1	TGTGCCAGTAGGGGACAGGGGGAAAACACCGGGGAGCTGTTTTTT	CASRGQGENTGELFF
-	TRBV3-2	TRBJ2-4	-	TGTGCCAGCAGCCAAGAATGGAGCGGGAGGGCCGAGATCGACAAAAACATTCAGTACTTC	CASSQEWSGRAEIDKNIQYF
many	TRBV20-1	TRBJ2-7	TRBD2	TGCAGTGCGCGGGCGAGCGGGAGTACATACGAGCAGTACTTC	CSARASGSTYEQYF
many	TRBV28	TRBJ1-1	-	TGTGCCAGCAGTTCACAATGGACCGAGTCGCTGCTTGAAGCTTTCTTT	CASSSQWTESLLEAFF
many	TRBV20-1	TRBJ1-1	-	TGCAGGACCCGGGCGGACGCTTTCTTT	CRTRADAFF
many	TRBV7-7	TRBJ2-3	TRBD2	TGTGCTAGCAGCCCCCGACCTATAGCGGGAGAGGCAGATACGCAGTATTTT	CASSPRPIAGEADTQYF
many	TRBV7-2	TRBJ2-1	TRBD2	TGTGCCAGCAGTAAAGGACTAGCGGGAGTGAGTCACAATGAGCAGTTCTTC	CASSKGLAGVSHNEQFF
-	TRBV11-3	TRBJ2-7	TRBD1	TGTGCCAGCAGCCGCGAAAGGCAGGGGGCGGATTCCTACGAGCAGTACTTC	CASSRERQGADSYEQYF
few	TRBV5-5	TRBJ2-7	-	TGTGCCAGCAGCTTGAGTTACAATTCGTACTACGAGCAGTACTTC	CASSLSYNSYYEQYF